This paragraph covers one T cell receptor (beta chain) sequence. The antigen remains unidentified. A second PCR of about 6 to 12 cycles used a sample-barcoded 5' primer and a J-beta primer mix. TCRdb called the 5' RACE reads again in MiXCR, with one record for every CDR3 protein. In the table there are about 600,000 distinct CDR3 sequences, more than 45% of which are singletons. These data come from a study of blood T cells in healthy people across ages. Findings and limits, study-wide: The unsorted PBMCs prevented any conclusive comparison of naive versus antigen-experienced cells.

This TCR derives from an elderly man in good health. The sequenced sample consisted of blood.

CDR3 sequence (DNA): TGCGCCAGCAGCGTACAGGGAGCGGGGTCGTGCGTGCAGTACTTC. Its protein product is CASSVQGAGSCVQYF. The genes are TRBV5-1 and TRBJ2-5; tentatively, D is TRBD2 (7 bases). The CDR3 is 15 amino acids. The V gene's germline CDR1 is SGHRS and CDR2 YFSETQ. V was clipped by 4 bases and J by 11 bases, with 24 bases between them.